Listed below are T cell receptor beta chains from one sample, sequenced in a study of T cell responses to AZD1222 COVID-19 vaccine. The method was immunoSEQ multiplex PCR; TCRdb's version includes in-frame clones alone and lacks a portion of them. This table holds 130,000 to 150,000 clones, about nine tenths found once. The sequenced sample was peripheral blood, obtained on day 0 of MenACWY control vaccination. The receptors stem from an adult in good health. The CDR3 runs from the conserved cysteine through the conserved F or W. The D gene is left open where the match is weak. Part of the rows lack a size; the others show once, few, many or a class for expanded clones.

>16|TRBJ1-4|NA|TRBV3-1/TRBV3-2|TRBD1
CASSQLETGTNEKLFF
TGTGCCAGCAGCCAACTAGAGACAGGGACTAATGAAAAACTGTTTTTT
>14|TRBJ2-2|NA|TRBV28|NA
CASSLYGVPGELFF
TGTGCCAGCAGTTTATATGGGGTCCCCGGGGAGCTGTTTTTT
>12|TRBJ2-7|NA|TRBV7-8|NA
CASSYSGYEQYF
TGTGCCAGCTCTTATTCGGGCTACGAGCAGTACTTC
>14|TRBJ1-5|NA|TRBV3-1/TRBV3-2|NA
CASSQDLRYQPQHF
TGTGCCAGCAGCCAAGATCTCCGTTATCAGCCCCAGCATTTT
>15|TRBJ1-4|NA|TRBV15|TRBD1
CATSPQGQPNEKLFF
TGTGCCACCAGCCCTCAGGGACAGCCTAATGAAAAACTGTTTTTT
>15|TRBJ2-7|NA|TRBV27|NA
CASSLAGHSVYEQYF
TGTGCCAGCAGTTTGGCAGGTCACAGTGTCTACGAGCAGTACTTC
>13|TRBJ1-1|NA|TRBV29-1|NA
CSVSIGANTEAFF
TGCAGCGTTTCAATAGGGGCGAACACTGAAGCTTTCTTT
>15|TRBJ2-1|NA|TRBV12-5|NA
CASGLDPRGYNEQFF
TGTGCTAGTGGTTTGGACCCCCGGGGGTACAATGAGCAGTTCTTC
>15|TRBJ1-1|few|TRBV5-1|NA
CASRMVSGQGTEAFF
TGCGCCAGCAGAATGGTGTCTGGTCAAGGCACTGAAGCTTTCTTT
>12|TRBJ2-5|NA|TRBV12-3/TRBV12-4|TRBD1
CASIRTGETQYF
TGTGCCAGCATCCGGACAGGGGAGACCCAGTACTTC
>14|TRBJ2-3|NA|TRBV24-1|TRBD2
CATETGGPADTQYF
TGTGCCACGGAGACGGGAGGGCCAGCGGATACGCAGTATTTT
>16|TRBJ2-7|NA|TRBV6-5|TRBD2
CASSYSSGSGVYEQYF
TGTGCCAGCAGTTACTCGAGCGGGAGCGGTGTCTACGAGCAGTACTTC
>14|TRBJ1-2|NA|TRBV19|NA
CASSAPTGYYGYTF
TGTGCCAGTAGTGCCCCGACAGGATACTATGGCTACACCTTC
>14|TRBJ2-7|once|TRBV7-9|TRBD1
CASSFGQVSYEQYF
TGTGCCAGCAGCTTCGGACAGGTTAGCTACGAGCAGTACTTC
>17|TRBJ1-2|once|TRBV19|TRBD1
CASRPRLDRGRNYGYTF
TGTGCCAGTAGGCCAAGACTCGACAGGGGGCGCAACTATGGCTACACCTTC
>14|TRBJ1-5|NA|TRBV29-1|NA
CSVDSDRSNQPQHF
TGCAGCGTTGATTCTGACAGGAGCAATCAGCCCCAGCATTTT
>19|TRBJ2-6|NA|TRBV9|NA
CASSPLPWGEVAGANVLTF
TGTGCCAGCAGCCCTCTCCCTTGGGGGGAGGTCGCTGGGGCCAACGTCCTGACTTTC
>17|TRBJ1-5|NA|TRBV24-1|TRBD1
CATSILRDRSFNQPQHF
TGTGCCACCAGTATCCTCCGGGACAGAAGTTTCAATCAGCCCCAGCATTTT
>13|TRBJ1-2|NA|TRBV12-3/TRBV12-4|NA
CASSSSFRDGYTF
TGTGCCAGCAGTTCGTCTTTCAGGGACGGCTACACCTTC
>13|TRBJ1-2|NA|TRBV24-1|NA
CATAQGTNYGYTF
TGTGCCACTGCTCAGGGAACTAACTATGGCTACACCTTC
>14|TRBJ2-5|NA|TRBV7-9|TRBD1
CASSPQGVGETQYF
TGTGCCAGCAGCCCACAGGGGGTGGGAGAGACCCAGTACTTC
>13|TRBJ1-3|NA|TRBV10-3|NA
CATIRTDGNTIYF
TGTGCCACCATCAGGACGGATGGAAACACCATATATTTT
>15|TRBJ2-7|NA|TRBV14|TRBD2
CASSQQGGSSYEQYF
TGTGCCAGCAGCCAACAAGGCGGGAGCTCCTACGAGCAGTACTTC
>11|TRBJ1-2|NA|TRBV5-4|NA
CASGPNYGYTF
TGTGCCAGCGGACCAAACTATGGCTACACCTTC